The present entry profiles one T cell receptor beta chain with its context. The sample belongs to a study of T cell repertoires in ileal Crohn's disease. Eligibility required adulthood, ileal or ileocolonic Crohn's disease and indicated ileocolonic resection. Only in-frame clones appear in the TCRdb table, and some are missing; sequencing was by immunoSEQ multiplex PCR. The sample holds 11,000 to 15,000 clones; approximately 80% are singletons and the top ten take about 6.5%. Deletions cut 2 bases from V and 0 bases from J, with 10 bases between. The CDR3 consists of 15 residues. Germline-derived CDR1 and CDR2 are SGHRS and YFSETQ.

J is TRBJ2-3 and V is TRBV5-1; D may be TRBD2 (7 bases). This receptor was obtained from an adult with Crohn's disease. The sequenced material came from ileal tissue. CDR3 sequence: CASSFEGGSTDTQYF. CDR3 bases: TGCGCCAGCAGCTTCGAGGGGGGGAGCACAGATACGCAGTATTTT.